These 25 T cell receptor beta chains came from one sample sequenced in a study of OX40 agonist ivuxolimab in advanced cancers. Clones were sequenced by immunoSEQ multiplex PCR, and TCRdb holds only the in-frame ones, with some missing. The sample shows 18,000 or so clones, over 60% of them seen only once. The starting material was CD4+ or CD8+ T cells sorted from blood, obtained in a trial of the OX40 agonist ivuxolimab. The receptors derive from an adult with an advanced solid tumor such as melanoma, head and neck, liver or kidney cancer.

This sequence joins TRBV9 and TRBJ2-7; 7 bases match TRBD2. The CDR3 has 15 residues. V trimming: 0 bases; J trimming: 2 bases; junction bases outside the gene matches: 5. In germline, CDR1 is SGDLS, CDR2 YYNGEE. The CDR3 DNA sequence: TGTGCCAGCAGCGTAGGCCGGGGGGTAACCTACGAGCAGTACTTC. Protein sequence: CASSVGRGVTYEQYF.

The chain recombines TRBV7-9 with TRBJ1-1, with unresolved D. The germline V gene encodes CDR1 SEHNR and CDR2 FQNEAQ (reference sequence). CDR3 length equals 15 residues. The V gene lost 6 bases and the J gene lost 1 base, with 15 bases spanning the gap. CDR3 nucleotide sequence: TGTGCCAGCAGTAAGAAAAGTCCGTCGAACACTGAAGCTTTCTTT. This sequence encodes CASSKKSPSNTEAFF.

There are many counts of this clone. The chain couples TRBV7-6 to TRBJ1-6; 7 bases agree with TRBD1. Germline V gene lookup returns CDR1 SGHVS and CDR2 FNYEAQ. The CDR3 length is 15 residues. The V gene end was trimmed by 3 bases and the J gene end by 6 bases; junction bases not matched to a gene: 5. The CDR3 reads CASSLETGINSPLHF. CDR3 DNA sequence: TGTGCCAGCAGCTTGGAGACAGGGATTAATTCACCCCTCCACTTT.

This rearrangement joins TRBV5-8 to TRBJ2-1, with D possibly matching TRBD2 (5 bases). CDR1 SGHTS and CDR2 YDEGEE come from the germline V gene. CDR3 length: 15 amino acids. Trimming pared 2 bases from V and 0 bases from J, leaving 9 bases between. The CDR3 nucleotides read TGTGCCAGCAGCTTAGGTGGGAGCTCCTACAATGAGCAGTTCTTC. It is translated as CASSLGGSSYNEQFF.

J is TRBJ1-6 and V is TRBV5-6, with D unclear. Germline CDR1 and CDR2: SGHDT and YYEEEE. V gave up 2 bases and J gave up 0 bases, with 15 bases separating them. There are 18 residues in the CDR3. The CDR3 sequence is CASSFSHPESSYNSPLHF. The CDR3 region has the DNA TGTGCCAGCAGCTTTTCTCATCCGGAAAGCTCCTATAATTCACCCCTCCACTTT.

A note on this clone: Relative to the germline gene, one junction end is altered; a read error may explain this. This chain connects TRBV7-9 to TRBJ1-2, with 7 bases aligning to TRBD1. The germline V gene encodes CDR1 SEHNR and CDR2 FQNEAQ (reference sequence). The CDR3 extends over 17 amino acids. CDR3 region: CASSLVAGQDFNYGHTF. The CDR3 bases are TGTGCCAGCAGCTTAGTTGCTGGACAGGATTTTAACTATGGCCACACCTTC. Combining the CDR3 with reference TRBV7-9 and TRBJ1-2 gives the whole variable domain DTGVSQNPRHKITKRGQNVTFRCDPISEHNRLYWYRQTLGQGPEFLTYFQNEAQLEKSRLLSDRFSAERPKGSFSTLEIQRTEQGDSAMYLCASSLVAGQDFNYGHTFGSGTRLTVV.

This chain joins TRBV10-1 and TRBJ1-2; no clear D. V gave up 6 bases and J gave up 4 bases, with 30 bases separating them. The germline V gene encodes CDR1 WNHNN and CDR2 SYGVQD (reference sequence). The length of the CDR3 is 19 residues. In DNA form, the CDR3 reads TGCGCCAGCAGCATACCCTTTTTTGCGACGATAAGTGTAGGCTATGGCTACACCTTC. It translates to CASSIPFFATISVGYGYTF.

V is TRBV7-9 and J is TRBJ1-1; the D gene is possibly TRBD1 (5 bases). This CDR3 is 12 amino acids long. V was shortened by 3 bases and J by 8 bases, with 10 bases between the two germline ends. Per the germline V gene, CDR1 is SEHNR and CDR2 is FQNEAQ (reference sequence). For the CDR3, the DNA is TGTGCCAGCAGCTTTAGCAGGGCCGAAGCTTTCTTT. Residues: CASSFSRAEAFF.

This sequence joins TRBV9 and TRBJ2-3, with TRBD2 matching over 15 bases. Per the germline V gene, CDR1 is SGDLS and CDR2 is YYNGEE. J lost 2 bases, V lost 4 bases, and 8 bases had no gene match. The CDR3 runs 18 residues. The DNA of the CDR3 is TGTGCCAGCAGCCTTGGACTAGCGGGGGGGCCAATCACAGATACGCAGTATTTT. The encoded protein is CASSLGLAGGPITDTQYF.

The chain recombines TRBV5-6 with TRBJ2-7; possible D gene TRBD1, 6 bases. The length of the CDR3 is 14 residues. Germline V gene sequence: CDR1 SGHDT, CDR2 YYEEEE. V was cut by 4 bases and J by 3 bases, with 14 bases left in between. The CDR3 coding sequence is TGTGCCAGCAGCGGTTACCAGGGGTACTACGAGCAGTACTTC. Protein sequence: CASSGYQGYYEQYF. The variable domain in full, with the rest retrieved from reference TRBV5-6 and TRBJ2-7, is DAGVTQSPTHLIKTRGQQVTLRCSPKSGHDTVSWYQQALGQGPQFIFQYYEEEERQRGNFPDRFSGHQFPNYSSELNVNALLLGDSALYLCASSGYQGYYEQYFGPGTRLTVT.

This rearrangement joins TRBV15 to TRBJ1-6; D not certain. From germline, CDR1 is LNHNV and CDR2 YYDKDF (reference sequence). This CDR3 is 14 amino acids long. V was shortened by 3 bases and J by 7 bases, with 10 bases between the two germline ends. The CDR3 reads CATSRAGLNSPLHF. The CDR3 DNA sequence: TGTGCCACCAGCAGGGCAGGATTGAATTCACCCCTCCACTTT.

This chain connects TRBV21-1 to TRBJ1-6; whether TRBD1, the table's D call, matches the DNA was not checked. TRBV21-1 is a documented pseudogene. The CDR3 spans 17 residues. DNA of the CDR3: TGTGCCAGCAGCGGCCCACAGCAACCCTTTAATAATTCACCCCTCCACTTT. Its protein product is CASSGPQQPFNNSPLHF.

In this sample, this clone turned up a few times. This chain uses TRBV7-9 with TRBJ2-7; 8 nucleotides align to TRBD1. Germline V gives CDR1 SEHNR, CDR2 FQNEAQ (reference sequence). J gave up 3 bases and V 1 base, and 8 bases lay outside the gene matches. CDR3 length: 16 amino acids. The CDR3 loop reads CASSLGPRDRSYEQYF. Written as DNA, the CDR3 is TGTGCCAGCAGCTTAGGTCCGCGGGACAGGAGCTACGAGCAGTACTTC. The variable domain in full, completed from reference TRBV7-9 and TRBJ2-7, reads DTGVSQNPRHKITKRGQNVTFRCDPISEHNRLYWYRQTLGQGPEFLTYFQNEAQLEKSRLLSDRFSAERPKGSFSTLEIQRTEQGDSAMYLCASSLGPRDRSYEQYFGPGTRLTVT.

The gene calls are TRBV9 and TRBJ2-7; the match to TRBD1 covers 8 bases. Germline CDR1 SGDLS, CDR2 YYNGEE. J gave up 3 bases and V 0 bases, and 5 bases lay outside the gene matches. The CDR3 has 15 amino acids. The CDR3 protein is CASSVATGTGYEQYF. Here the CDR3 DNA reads TGTGCCAGCAGCGTAGCTACCGGGACAGGCTACGAGCAGTACTTC. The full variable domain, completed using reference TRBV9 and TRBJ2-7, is DSGVTQTPKHLITATGQRVTLRCSPRSGDLSVYWYQQSLDQGLQFLIQYYNGEERAKGNILERFSAQQFPDLHSELNLSSLELGDSALYFCASSVATGTGYEQYFGPGTRLTVT.

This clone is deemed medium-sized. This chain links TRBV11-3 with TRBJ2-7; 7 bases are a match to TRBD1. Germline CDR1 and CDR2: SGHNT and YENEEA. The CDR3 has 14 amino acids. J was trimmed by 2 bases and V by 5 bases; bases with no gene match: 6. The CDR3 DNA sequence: TGTGCCAGCAGCCCCAGGGACAGCCCCTACGAGCAGTACTTC. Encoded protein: CASSPRDSPYEQYF. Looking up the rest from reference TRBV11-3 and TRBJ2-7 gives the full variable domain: EAGVVQSPRYKIIEKKQPVAFWCNPISGHNTLYWYLQNLGQGPELLIRYENEEAVDDSQLPKDRFSAERLKGVDSTLKIQPAELGDSAVYLCASSPRDSPYEQYFGPGTRLTVT.

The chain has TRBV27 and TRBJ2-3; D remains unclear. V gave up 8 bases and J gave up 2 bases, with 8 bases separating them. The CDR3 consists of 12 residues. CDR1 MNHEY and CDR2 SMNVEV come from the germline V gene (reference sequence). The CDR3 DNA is TGTGCCAGCGGTTGGAACACAGATACGCAGTATTTT. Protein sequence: CASGWNTDTQYF.

CDR3 region: CASTPGGGSNEQFF. CDR3 nucleotide sequence: TGTGCCAGCACCCCGGGGGGGGGATCTAATGAGCAGTTCTTC. This chain links TRBV13 with TRBJ2-1; 8 bases agree with TRBD2. The CDR3 is made up of 14 amino acids. CDR1 and CDR2 from the germline V gene are PRHDT and FYEKMQ (reference sequence). V was clipped by 7 bases and J by 7 bases; unmatched bases: 9. Drawing the rest from reference TRBV13 and TRBJ2-1, the complete variable domain is AAGVIQSPRHLIKEKRETATLKCYPIPRHDTVYWYQQGPGQDPQFLISFYEKMQSDKGSIPDRFSAQQFSDYHSELNMSSLELGDSALYFCASTPGGGSNEQFFGPGTRLTVL.

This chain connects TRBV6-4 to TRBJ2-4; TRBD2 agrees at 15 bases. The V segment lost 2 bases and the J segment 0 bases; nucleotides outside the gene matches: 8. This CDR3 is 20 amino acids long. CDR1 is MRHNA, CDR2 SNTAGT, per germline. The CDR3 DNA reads TGTGCCAGCAGTGACACCGCAGGACTAGCGGGGGGGGTAGCCAAAAACATTCAGTACTTC. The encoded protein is CASSDTAGLAGGVAKNIQYF.

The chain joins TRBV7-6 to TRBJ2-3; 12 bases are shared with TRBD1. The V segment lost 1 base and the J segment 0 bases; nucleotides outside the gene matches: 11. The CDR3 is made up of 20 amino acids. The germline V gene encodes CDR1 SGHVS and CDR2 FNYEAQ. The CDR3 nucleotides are TGTGCCAGCAGCTTAGGGGACAGGGGGCCCCGCAGAGGGAGCACAGATACGCAGTATTTT. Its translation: CASSLGDRGPRRGSTDTQYF.

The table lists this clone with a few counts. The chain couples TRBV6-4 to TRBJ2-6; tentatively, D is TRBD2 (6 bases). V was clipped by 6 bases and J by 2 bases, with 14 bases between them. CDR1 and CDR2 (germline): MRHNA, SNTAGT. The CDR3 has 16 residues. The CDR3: CASRTPTSTGANVLTF. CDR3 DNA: TGTGCCAGCAGGACTCCTACTAGCACTGGGGCCAACGTCCTGACTTTC.

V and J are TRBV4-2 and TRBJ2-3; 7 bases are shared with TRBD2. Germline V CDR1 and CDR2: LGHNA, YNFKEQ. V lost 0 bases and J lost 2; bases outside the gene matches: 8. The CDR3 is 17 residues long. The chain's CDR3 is CASSQDLVRGSTDTQYF. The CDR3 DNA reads TGTGCCAGCAGCCAAGATCTTGTGCGGGGGTCCACAGATACGCAGTATTTT.

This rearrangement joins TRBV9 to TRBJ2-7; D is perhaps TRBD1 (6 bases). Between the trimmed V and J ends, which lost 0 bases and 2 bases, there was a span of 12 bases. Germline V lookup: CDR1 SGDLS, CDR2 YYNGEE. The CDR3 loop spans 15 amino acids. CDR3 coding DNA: TGTGCCAGCAGCGTAGATACAGGGTTACCCTACGAGCAGTACTTC. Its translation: CASSVDTGLPYEQYF.

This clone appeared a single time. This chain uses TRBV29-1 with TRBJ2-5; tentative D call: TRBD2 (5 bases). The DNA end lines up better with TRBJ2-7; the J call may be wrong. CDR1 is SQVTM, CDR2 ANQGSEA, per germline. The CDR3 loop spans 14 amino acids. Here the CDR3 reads CSVEGSGRTYEQYF. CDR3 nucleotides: TGCAGCGTTGAGGGAAGCGGCCGGACCTACGAGCAGTACTTC.

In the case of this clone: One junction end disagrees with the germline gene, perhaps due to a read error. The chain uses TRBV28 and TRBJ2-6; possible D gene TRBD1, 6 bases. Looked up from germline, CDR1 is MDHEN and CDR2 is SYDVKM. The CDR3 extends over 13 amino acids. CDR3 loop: CASSLSGVNVLTF. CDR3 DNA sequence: TGTGCCAGCAGTTTATCAGGGGTCAACGTCCTGACTTTC.

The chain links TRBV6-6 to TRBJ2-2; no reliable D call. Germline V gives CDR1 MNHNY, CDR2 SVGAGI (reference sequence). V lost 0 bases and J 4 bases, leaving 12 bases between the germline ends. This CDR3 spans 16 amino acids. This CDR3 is CASSYSSKASTGELFF. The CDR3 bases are TGTGCCAGCAGTTACTCGAGTAAGGCCAGCACCGGGGAGCTGTTTTTT.